The 26 T cell receptor beta chains below all came from one sample that was sequenced in a study of blood T cell repertoires in COVID-19. Some clones are missing from TCRdb's copy, which holds only in-frame ones; the method was immunoSEQ multiplex PCR. Among about 240,000 clones listed, approximately 80% were seen once. The sample taken for sequencing was peripheral blood. The receptor source for this set is a man aged 25 to 45 who had recovered from COVID-19.

The chain carries TRBV7-9 and TRBJ2-3; D gene ambiguous. Germline-derived CDR1 and CDR2 are SEHNR and FQNEAQ (reference sequence). V was trimmed by 7 bases and J by 2 bases, leaving 13 bases between them. The CDR3 contains 14 residues. CDR3 loop: CASTQGYFTDTQYF. CDR3 nucleotides: TGTGCCAGCACCCAAGGTTATTTCACAGATACGCAGTATTTT.

This chain uses TRBV19 with TRBJ1-5; the match to TRBD1 covers 8 bases. Germline CDR1 reads LNHDA; CDR2 reads SQIVND (reference sequence). This CDR3 comprises 15 residues. Trimming removed 2 bases from V and 4 bases from J; junction bases left unmatched: 4. The CDR3 sequence: CASSINRGGNQPQHF. In DNA form, the CDR3 reads TGTGCCAGTAGTATAAACAGGGGGGGGAATCAGCCCCAGCATTTT.

This chain joins TRBV18 and TRBJ2-1; 9 nucleotides align to TRBD1. The CDR3 runs to 15 residues. CDR1 is KGHSH, CDR2 LQKENI, per germline. The junction had 10 bases not matched to a gene; V was cut back by 5 bases and J by 8 bases. Here the CDR3 DNA reads TGTGCCAGCTCATCTCTGGGACAGGGATTCGATGAGCAGTTCTTC. Its protein is CASSSLGQGFDEQFF.

The table lists this clone with a few counts. The V gene is TRBV27, the J gene TRBJ1-2; TRBD1 is a possible D gene (6 bases). The CDR3 runs to 13 residues. Trimming stripped 4 bases from V and 7 bases from J, with 13 bases between. Looked up from germline, CDR1 is MNHEY and CDR2 is SMNVEV (reference sequence). CDR3 sequence reads: CASSSSTGRGYTF. CDR3 coding DNA: TGTGCCAGCAGTTCATCCACAGGGCGTGGCTACACCTTC.

The CDR3 sequence: CASSEARGSEQFF. The DNA for the CDR3 is TGTGCCAGCAGTGAAGCGCGAGGGTCTGAGCAGTTCTTC. The chain couples TRBV2 to TRBJ2-1; weak D call: TRBD2 (5 bases). Germline V CDR1 and CDR2: SNHLY, FYNNEI. V gave up 0 bases and J gave up 9 bases, with 9 bases separating them. The CDR3 runs to 13 residues.

V usage is TRBV27 and J usage is TRBJ1-2; D may be TRBD1 (5 bases). Between the trimmed V and J ends, which lost 5 bases and 3 bases, there was a span of 16 bases. CDR3 length equals 15 residues. Germline CDR1 and CDR2: MNHEY and SMNVEV (reference sequence). The CDR3 spells CASSPTTVGDYGYTF. The CDR3 DNA reads TGTGCCAGCAGTCCAACGACAGTAGGGGACTATGGCTACACCTTC.

This chain links TRBV5-1 with TRBJ1-5; 9 bases map to TRBD1. V was pared by 0 bases and J by 3 bases, with 1 base of the junction left unmatched. In germline, CDR1 is SGHRS, CDR2 YFSETQ. The CDR3 covers 15 residues. CDR3: CASSLGQGDNQPQHF. DNA of the CDR3: TGCGCCAGCAGCTTGGGACAGGGGGACAATCAGCCCCAGCATTTT.

This chain joins TRBV6-6 and TRBJ1-5; the match to TRBD1 covers 7 bases. The CDR3 is made up of 15 amino acids. The V and J ends lost 6 bases and 0 bases, in that order; junction bases with no gene match: 5. Germline V CDR1 and CDR2: MNHNY, SVGAGI (reference sequence). The CDR3 protein is CASSSGQASNQPQHF. As DNA, the CDR3 is TGTGCCAGCAGCTCCGGACAGGCTAGCAATCAGCCCCAGCATTTT.

The gene calls are TRBV9 and TRBJ2-5, with D possibly TRBD2 on 5 matching bases. Trimming left V 2 bases short and J 0 bases short, with 11 bases between. Per the germline V gene, CDR1 is SGDLS and CDR2 is YYNGEE. CDR3 length: 15 residues. As DNA, the CDR3 is TGTGCCAGCAGCGTCCTTACGGGGTACCAAGAGACCCAGTACTTC. This gives the protein CASSVLTGYQETQYF.

The chain is built from TRBV5-1 and TRBJ2-1; 7 positions match TRBD2. Germline V gene lookup returns CDR1 SGHRS and CDR2 YFSETQ. This CDR3 is 16 amino acids long. V was pared by 4 bases and J by 9 bases, with 16 bases of the junction left unmatched. CDR3 residues: CASSGGVGGGLIEQFF. CDR3 DNA sequence: TGCGCCAGCAGCGGGGGTGTGGGCGGGGGTTTGATTGAGCAGTTCTTC.

The chain joins TRBV5-6 to TRBJ1-3; D gene uncertain. The germline gives CDR1 SGHDT, CDR2 YYEEEE. The CDR3 is made up of 16 amino acids. V lost 4 bases to trimming and J lost 0 bases, with 14 bases between them. DNA for the CDR3: TGTGCCAGCAGCCACGGGGATCACTTCTCTGGAAACACCATATATTTT. Translating gives CASSHGDHFSGNTIYF.

This clone was recorded a few times. The V call is TRBV19, the J call TRBJ1-4; possibly TRBD1 for D (5 bases). The CDR3 has 15 residues. Germline CDR1 and CDR2: LNHDA and SQIVND (reference sequence). Trimming shortened V by 6 bases and J by 11 bases, and 22 bases separated the two germline ends. The CDR3 is CASSNMEGPGHKLFF. For the CDR3, the DNA is TGTGCCAGTAGCAACATGGAGGGACCTGGGCATAAACTGTTTTTT.

The chain employs TRBV7-2 and TRBJ1-5; 7 nucleotides line up with TRBD1. The CDR3 spans 14 residues. The junction had 7 bases not matched to a gene; V was cut back by 5 bases and J by 6 bases. Germline CDR1 and CDR2: SGHTA and FQGNSA. This CDR3 reads CASSLTGQGQPQHF. In DNA form, the CDR3 reads TGTGCCAGCAGCCTGACAGGGCAAGGTCAGCCCCAGCATTTT.

The genes are TRBV4-1 and TRBJ1-5, with no clear D. Germline CDR1 is MGHRA and CDR2 is YSYEKL. V gave up 0 bases and J gave up 4 bases, with 10 bases separating them. The CDR3 totals 15 residues. CDR3 amino acids: CASSQEWAKNQPQHF. The CDR3 DNA reads as TGCGCCAGCAGCCAAGAGTGGGCCAAGAATCAGCCCCAGCATTTT.

The V call is TRBV7-8, the J call TRBJ1-5; 9 bases are shared with TRBD1. The CDR3 has 15 residues. Trimming removed 6 bases from V and 6 bases from J; junction bases left unmatched: 9. From germline, CDR1 is SGHVS and CDR2 FQNEAQ. As DNA, the CDR3 is TGTGCCAGCAGACGGACAGGGGAGGAGGGTCAGCCCCAGCATTTT. Its protein is CASRRTGEEGQPQHF. The full variable domain, completed using reference TRBV7-8 and TRBJ1-5, is GAGVSQSPRYKVAKRGQDVALRCDPISGHVSLFWYQQALGQGPEFLTYFQNEAQLDKSGLPSDRFFAERPEGSVSTLKIQRTQQEDSAVYLCASRRTGEEGQPQHFGDGTRLSIL.

The chain carries TRBV2 and TRBJ2-7; D remains ambiguous. Trimming removed 1 base from V and 2 bases from J, with 9 bases in between. Germline-derived CDR1 and CDR2 are SNHLY and FYNNEI. The CDR3 sequence is 14 residues long. DNA for the CDR3: TGTGCCAGCAGTGAAGAGGCAGCGACCTACGAGCAGTACTTC. Protein sequence: CASSEEAATYEQYF.

The chain uses TRBV14 and TRBJ1-1; D perhaps matches TRBD1 (6 bases). CDR3 length: 13 residues. The V gene's germline CDR1 is SGHDN and CDR2 FVKESK. Trimming shortened V by 4 bases and J by 7 bases, and 13 bases separated the two germline ends. The CDR3 loop reads CASSLRTVSEAFF. The CDR3 DNA reads as TGTGCCAGCAGCCTCCGGACAGTTAGTGAAGCTTTCTTT.

This clone has just one count. V gene TRBV5-1 combines with J gene TRBJ2-3; TRBD1 agrees at 8 bases. Germline CDR1 reads SGHRS; CDR2 reads YFSETQ. The V and J ends lost 4 bases and 2 bases, in that order; junction bases with no gene match: 6. This CDR3 comprises 15 residues. CDR3 DNA sequence: TGCGCCAGCAGCCCAAGGACAGGGCCCACAGATACGCAGTATTTT. It is translated as CASSPRTGPTDTQYF.

V and J are TRBV27 and TRBJ2-2; D is possibly TRBD1 (6 bases). Trimming cost V 5 bases and J 1 base, with 11 bases left between them. There are 15 residues in the CDR3. Per germline, CDR1 MNHEY and CDR2 SMNVEV (reference sequence). The CDR3 is CASSRRTENTGELFF. The CDR3 DNA follows: TGTGCCAGCAGTCGGAGGACAGAGAACACCGGGGAGCTGTTTTTT.

This chain uses TRBV11-2 with TRBJ2-3, with 7 bases that match TRBD1. Per germline, CDR1 SGHAT and CDR2 FQNNGV. This CDR3 is 13 amino acids long. The CDR3 DNA sequence: TGTGCTTCAAGGGGGCTTCAGGTTAATACGCAGTATTTT. Amino acids: CASRGLQVNTQYF.

This chain connects TRBV10-3 to TRBJ1-1; a weak D match, TRBD1 (6 bases). The CDR3 length is 14 residues. From germline, CDR1 is ENHRY and CDR2 SYGVKD. V lost 6 bases, J lost 5 bases, and 16 bases lay in between. The CDR3 DNA is TGTGCCATCAGGGAACAGGGTAGCGGGACTGAAGCTTTCTTT. As protein: CAIREQGSGTEAFF.

This chain's CDR3 is CATSGDTENEKLFF. As DNA, the CDR3 is TGTGCCACCAGCGGGGACACGGAGAATGAAAAACTGTTTTTT. The chain joins TRBV15 to TRBJ1-4; possibly TRBD1 for D (6 bases). V lost 5 bases to trimming and J lost 5 bases, with 12 bases between them. The CDR3 extends over 14 amino acids. Germline V CDR1 and CDR2: LNHNV, YYDKDF (reference sequence). The variable domain in full, completed from reference TRBV15 and TRBJ1-4, reads DAMVIQNPRYQVTQFGKPVTLSCSQTLNHNVMYWYQQKSSQAPKLLFHYYDKDFNNEADTPDNFQSRRPNTSFCFLDIRSPGLGDTAMYLCATSGDTENEKLFFGSGTQLSVL.

This chain links TRBV6-5 with TRBJ1-5; D is ambiguous. Germline CDR1 is MNHEY and CDR2 is SVGAGI. The germline V and J ends were trimmed by 0 bases and 7 bases, with 10 bases remaining between them. CDR3 size: 14 residues. CDR3 sequence: CASSYSRVGQPQHF. The DNA of the CDR3 is TGTGCCAGCAGTTACTCGAGGGTAGGGCAGCCCCAGCATTTT.

This clone was detected only once. The V and J genes are TRBV7-9 and TRBJ2-3, with 7 bases lining up with TRBD1. The CDR3 extends over 15 amino acids. Germline assignment: CDR1 SEHNR and CDR2 FQNEAQ (reference sequence). V dropped 6 bases and J dropped 2; count of bases not matched to a gene: 8. The CDR3 protein is CASRTGTASTDTQYF. CDR3 bases: TGTGCCAGCAGAACCGGGACAGCCTCCACAGATACGCAGTATTTT.

This chain joins TRBV11-2 and TRBJ2-1; 10 nucleotides line up with TRBD2. The CDR3 runs to 16 residues. J lost 7 bases, V lost 4 bases, and 10 bases had no gene match. Per germline, CDR1 SGHAT and CDR2 FQNNGV. The CDR3 nucleotides read TGTGCCAGCAGCTACTTAGCGGGGGGAAAAATTAATGAGCAGTTCTTC. It codes for CASSYLAGGKINEQFF. Supplemented by reference TRBV11-2 and TRBJ2-1, the full variable domain reads EAGVAQSPRYKIIEKRQSVAFWCNPISGHATLYWYQQILGQGPKLLIQFQNNGVVDDSQLPKDRFSAERLKGVDSTLKIQPAKLEDSAVYLCASSYLAGGKINEQFFGPGTRLTVL.

The chain combines TRBV18 with TRBJ2-5, with 8 bases lining up with TRBD1. The CDR3 contains 14 residues. Germline values: CDR1 KGHSH, CDR2 LQKENI. V was pared by 3 bases and J by 3 bases, with 3 bases of the junction left unmatched. This CDR3 is CASSPVQGEETQYF. DNA of the CDR3: TGTGCCAGCTCACCCGTACAGGGGGAAGAGACCCAGTACTTC.